This T cell receptor (beta chain) derives from a study of shared clonotypes between healthy human individuals. Points on this clone: Its antigen remains unknown.

TCRdb's table, derived via immunoSEQ multiplex PCR, lists solely in-frame clones and lacks some. The sample includes more than 850,000 clones, approximately 80% seen only once; the top ten take 0.5% to 0.6%. This CDR3 is 13 amino acids long. V lost 7 bases and J 1 base, leaving 9 bases between the germline ends. Germline V gives CDR1 MDHEN, CDR2 SYDVKM. Study conclusions and caveats: Shared clonotypes across all four donors exceeded non-shared ones in generation probability. Approximately 5% was the fraction of naive CD4 clonotypes found shared across a few donors. Naive subsets generally had larger estimated richness than memory subsets. It was anticipated that sequencing depth would influence how many clonotypes donors shared.

Sequencing was carried out using memory CD4+ T cells from PBMCs. Subset specified: CD45RA-negative fraction. The V gene is TRBV28, the J gene TRBJ2-3; no definite D call. The TCR sequence derives from a man between 18 and 29 years old in good health. Some clones in this sample may be carry-over from other donors' samples. The DNA of the CDR3 is TGTGCCAGCACAAAACCAGGCACAGATACGCAGTATTTT. This gives the protein CASTKPGTDTQYF.